The sequence of this T cell receptor beta chain was determined in a study of early T cells in non-severe SARS-CoV-2 infection. Study-level background: Sequenced bulk RNA came from whole blood that was unsorted, and chains were unpaired. Study-level points and caveats: VDJdb matching, biased toward anti-spike CD8 responses, missed private and CD4 specificities.

Individual cDNA molecules each received unique molecular identifiers attached to them. From the 5' RACE reads, TCRdb called clonotypes with MiXCR, one entry per CDR3 protein. The sample includes about 23,000 distinct CDR3 sequences, less than 5.5% of them seen just once. This CDR3 is built from 16 residues. Trimming took 2 bases from V and 7 from J; bases not matched to a gene: 8. Per the germline V gene, CDR1 is KGHSH and CDR2 is LQKENI. This clonotype occurred a few times. Its target is not known. V usage is TRBV18 and J usage is TRBJ1-4, with TRBD1 identical over 9 bases. The clonotype originates from an adult who was a healthcare worker with PCR-confirmed SARS-CoV-2 infection or an uninfected control (not recorded which). The sequenced material came from whole blood. The CDR3 nucleotides read TGTGCCAGCTCACCAACGAGGGGACAGGGAGGTGAAAAACTGTTTTTT. It translates to CASSPTRGQGGEKLFF.